This entry lists 24 T cell receptor beta chains sequenced from one sample in a study of blood T cell repertoires in COVID-19. Here immunoSEQ multiplex PCR was the method, and the copy in TCRdb shows in-frame clones only, minus some. The sample lists fewer than 200,000 clones; 81% were seen once. The sample comprised peripheral blood. Receptors originate from a woman of 80 years or more with COVID-19, enrolled during active disease.

The rearrangement links TRBV4-2 to TRBJ2-2; 11 nucleotides agree with TRBD2. The junction had 7 bases not matched to a gene; V was cut back by 1 base and J by 9 bases. From germline, CDR1 is LGHNA and CDR2 YNFKEQ. The CDR3 length is 16 residues. CDR3 sequence (DNA): TGTGCCAGCAGCCAAGTATGGTCTAGCGGGAGGAGGGAGCTGTTTTTT. It yields the protein CASSQVWSSGRRELFF.

The chain's CDR3 is CASSFGRGRTEAFF. CDR3 sequence (DNA): TGTGCCAGCAGTTTCGGCAGGGGGAGGACTGAAGCTTTCTTT. This rearrangement joins TRBV27 to TRBJ1-1; 7 bases line up with TRBD1. Germline V lookup: CDR1 MNHEY, CDR2 SMNVEV (reference sequence). CDR3 length: 14 residues. Unmatched junction bases numbered 6, after V lost 3 bases and J lost 5 bases.

The chain uses TRBV7-2 and TRBJ2-7; 11 positions match TRBD1. Looked up from germline, CDR1 is SGHTA and CDR2 is FQGNSA. This CDR3 is 17 amino acids long. V was clipped by 1 base and J by 4 bases; unmatched bases: 9. CDR3 bases: TGTGCCAGCAGCTTAGGAAATCCGGGACAGGGGGTATACGAGCAGTACTTC. This encodes CASSLGNPGQGVYEQYF. The entire variable domain, with the rest obtained from reference TRBV7-2 and TRBJ2-7, is as follows: GAGVSQSPSNKVTEKGKDVELRCDPISGHTALYWYRQSLGQGLEFLIYFQGNSAPDKSGLPSDRFSAERTGGSVSTLTIQRTQQEDSAVYLCASSLGNPGQGVYEQYFGPGTRLTVT.

The gene calls are TRBV7-2 and TRBJ2-3; TRBD2 matches 10 bases. CDR3 length equals 14 residues. Germline V CDR1 and CDR2: SGHTA, FQGNSA. Unmatched junction bases numbered 6, after V lost 3 bases and J lost 9 bases. CDR3 protein: CASSFAGTSETQYF. In DNA form, the CDR3 reads TGTGCCAGCAGCTTCGCGGGGACTAGCGAAACGCAGTATTTT. The whole variable domain, filled in from reference TRBV7-2 and TRBJ2-3, reads GAGVSQSPSNKVTEKGKDVELRCDPISGHTALYWYRQSLGQGLEFLIYFQGNSAPDKSGLPSDRFSAERTGGSVSTLTIQRTQQEDSAVYLCASSFAGTSETQYFGPGTRLTVL.

V gene TRBV27 combines with J gene TRBJ1-2, with 7 bases that match TRBD1. The CDR3 has 14 amino acids. V lost 5 bases to trimming and J lost 7 bases; unmatched junction nucleotides: 10. Germline CDR1 and CDR2: MNHEY and SMNVEV (reference sequence). CDR3 in DNA: TGTGCCAGCAGTAGCTTGACAGGGTCTGGTGGCTACACCTTC. Protein sequence: CASSSLTGSGGYTF.

This sequence joins TRBV20-1 and TRBJ2-1; D not resolved. Germline V lookup: CDR1 DFQATT, CDR2 SNEGSKA (reference sequence). CDR3 length: 10 amino acids. The CDR3 spells CRPDRNEQFF. The CDR3 DNA follows: TGCAGGCCAGATCGCAATGAGCAGTTCTTC.

Remarks on this clone: Sequence at one end of the junction differs from germline and may be a read error. The chain carries TRBV11-1 and TRBJ2-1, with 11 bases lining up with TRBD2. The CDR3 loop spans 14 amino acids. Germline V gives CDR1 SGHAT, CDR2 FQDESV (reference sequence). In nucleotides, the CDR3 is TGTGCCAGCAGGTTAGCGGGAGGGCCAAATGAGCAGTTCTTC. Its translation: CASRLAGGPNEQFF.

The chain is built from TRBV24-1 and TRBJ1-1; D gene uncertain. CDR1 is KGHDR and CDR2 is SFDVKD in the germline V gene. V was cut by 3 bases and J by 2 bases, with 15 bases left in between. The CDR3 length is 16 residues. The CDR3 loop reads CATSDGRGLLNTEAFF. The CDR3 bases are TGTGCCACCAGTGATGGGAGAGGGCTTTTAAACACTGAAGCTTTCTTT.

The chain links TRBV7-9 to TRBJ1-4, with D possibly being TRBD1 (5 bases). Germline V gives CDR1 SEHNR, CDR2 FQNEAQ (reference sequence). This CDR3 region has 16 residues. The V end lost 5 bases, the J end lost 0 bases, and 13 bases lay between the germline ends. The CDR3 DNA sequence: TGTGCCAGCAGCGAACCTCGGACATCAACTAATGAAAAACTGTTTTTT. It encodes CASSEPRTSTNEKLFF.

The V and J genes are TRBV7-9 and TRBJ1-2; the match to TRBD1 covers 10 bases. CDR1 is SEHNR and CDR2 is FQNEAQ in the germline V gene (reference sequence). Trimming at V came to 3 bases and at J to 8 bases, leaving 9 bases not matched to a gene. The CDR3 totals 15 residues. In nucleotides, the CDR3 is TGTGCCAGCAGCTTCACCGGACAGGGGGTCGCCGGCTACACCTTC. It codes for CASSFTGQGVAGYTF.

This chain links TRBV13 with TRBJ1-3; 9 bases map to TRBD1. The ends lost 4 bases at V and 4 bases at J; junction bases unmatched: 5. The CDR3 runs 15 residues. Germline V gives CDR1 PRHDT, CDR2 FYEKMQ (reference sequence). This chain's CDR3 is CASSSGTGSGNTIYF. In DNA, the CDR3 is TGTGCCAGCAGCTCCGGGACAGGGTCCGGAAACACCATATATTTT. The full variable domain, rest sourced from reference TRBV13 and TRBJ1-3, is AAGVIQSPRHLIKEKRETATLKCYPIPRHDTVYWYQQGPGQDPQFLISFYEKMQSDKGSIPDRFSAQQFSDYHSELNMSSLELGDSALYFCASSSGTGSGNTIYFGEGSWLTVV.

V gene TRBV7-2 combines with J gene TRBJ1-3; 7 nucleotides align to TRBD1. Germline CDR1 and CDR2: SGHTA and FQGNSA. This CDR3 is built from 15 residues. V was pared by 3 bases and J by 2 bases, with 4 bases of the junction left unmatched. CDR3 coding DNA: TGTGCCAGCAGCTTGCAGGGGGGCGCTGGAAACACCATATATTTT. It codes for CASSLQGGAGNTIYF.

V and J are TRBV21-1 and TRBJ1-5; the D call TRBD1 from the table was never checked on the DNA. TRBV21-1 represents a pseudogene. CDR3 length: 15 amino acids. CDR3 coding DNA: TGTGCCAGCAGCAAAGTCGGACAGGGAGACCAGCCCCAGCATTTT. This gives the protein CASSKVGQGDQPQHF.

V and J are TRBV19 and TRBJ2-7; 11 nucleotides align to TRBD1. This CDR3 has 15 amino acids. Trimming cost V 6 bases and J 3 bases; bases outside gene matches: 7. In germline, CDR1 is LNHDA, CDR2 SQIVND (reference sequence). CDR3 sequence: CASRGQGGSIYEQYF. The DNA of the CDR3 is TGTGCCAGTAGGGGACAGGGGGGCTCCATCTACGAGCAGTACTTC.

This clone turned up a few times. The gene calls are TRBV6-5 and TRBJ2-4; 10 bases are a match to TRBD1. The CDR3 contains 15 residues. With V trimmed by 5 bases and J by 6 bases, 7 bases remained unmatched. From germline, CDR1 is MNHEY and CDR2 SVGAGI. The CDR3 nucleotides read TGTGCCAGCAGTCAGGGACAGGGGATTACAAACATTCAGTACTTC. The encoded protein is CASSQGQGITNIQYF.

The chain links TRBV4-2 to TRBJ2-1, with TRBD1 matching over 8 bases. This CDR3 has 13 amino acids. Germline V gene lookup returns CDR1 LGHNA and CDR2 YNFKEQ. The ends lost 4 bases at V and 8 bases at J; junction bases unmatched: 4. The CDR3 bases are TGTGCCAGCAGCCTTGGACAGGGCCATGAGCAGTTCTTC. Protein: CASSLGQGHEQFF.

This chain links TRBV7-3 with TRBJ2-7; possibly TRBD2 for D (7 bases). The V end was cut by 2 bases, the J end by 0 bases, with 11 bases between. CDR3 length: 15 amino acids. In germline, CDR1 is SGHTA, CDR2 FQGTGA. The CDR3 protein is CASSLEGGPSYEQYF. CDR3 in DNA: TGTGCCAGCAGCTTAGAGGGGGGGCCCTCCTACGAGCAGTACTTC.

J is TRBJ2-7 and V is TRBV5-1; 8 nucleotides line up with TRBD2. The CDR3 extends over 14 amino acids. The V and J ends lost 5 bases and 4 bases, in that order; junction bases with no gene match: 8. Germline-derived CDR1 and CDR2 are SGHRS and YFSETQ. The CDR3, as DNA: TGCGCCAGCAGTGCGGGACTAGGAGGGTACGAGCAGTACTTC. It is translated as CASSAGLGGYEQYF.

The V and J genes are TRBV4-1 and TRBJ2-5; a possible D gene is TRBD2 (6 bases). There are 17 residues in the CDR3. Trimming stripped 1 base from V and 0 bases from J, with 15 bases between. CDR1 MGHRA and CDR2 YSYEKL come from the germline V gene. The CDR3 DNA reads TGCGCCAGCAGCCAAGGAAGAGGCCGGGACTACCAAGAGACCCAGTACTTC. As protein: CASSQGRGRDYQETQYF.

This chain uses TRBV5-1 with TRBJ1-1, with 8 bases identical to TRBD1. The ends lost 4 bases at V and 4 bases at J; junction bases unmatched: 12. Per the germline V gene, CDR1 is SGHRS and CDR2 is YFSETQ. The CDR3 contains 16 residues. DNA for the CDR3: TGCGCCAGCAGCACCGGACAGGGAGGTGGTTTCACTGAAGCTTTCTTT. Its protein product is CASSTGQGGGFTEAFF. The full variable domain, its missing parts supplied by reference TRBV5-1 and TRBJ1-1, is KAGVTQTPRYLIKTRGQQVTLSCSPISGHRSVSWYQQTPGQGLQFLFEYFSETQRNKGNFPGRFSGRQFSNSRSEMNVSTLELGDSALYLCASSTGQGGGFTEAFFGQGTRLTVV.

This sequence joins TRBV5-1 and TRBJ2-5; 10 nucleotides match TRBD1. Germline-derived CDR1 and CDR2 are SGHRS and YFSETQ. This CDR3 has 15 amino acids. The J segment lost 1 base and the V segment lost 4 bases, leaving 4 bases of the junction unmatched. The CDR3 reads CASSPGQGSQETQYF. The CDR3 DNA follows: TGCGCCAGCAGCCCGGGACAGGGGTCCCAAGAGACCCAGTACTTC. Supplemented by reference TRBV5-1 and TRBJ2-5, the full variable domain reads KAGVTQTPRYLIKTRGQQVTLSCSPISGHRSVSWYQQTPGQGLQFLFEYFSETQRNKGNFPGRFSGRQFSNSRSEMNVSTLELGDSALYLCASSPGQGSQETQYFGPGTRLLVL.

This clone was counted a single time. The gene calls are TRBV6-6 and TRBJ2-3; 7 positions match TRBD2. Germline V gene lookup returns CDR1 MNHNY and CDR2 SVGAGI (reference sequence). The junction had 5 bases not matched to a gene; V was cut back by 2 bases and J by 3 bases. The CDR3 contains 15 residues. The CDR3 sequence: CASSYRGSLTDTQYF. The CDR3 DNA reads TGTGCCAGCAGTTACCGCGGGAGTCTTACAGATACGCAGTATTTT.

This chain uses TRBV30 with TRBJ2-6; 10 bases line up with TRBD1. The CDR3 extends over 16 amino acids. The ends lost 2 bases at V and 3 bases at J; junction bases unmatched: 4. Per germline, CDR1 GTSNPN and CDR2 SVGIG (reference sequence). The CDR3 bases are TGTGCCTGGAGTCGGGGACAGGGGCTTGGGGCCAACGTCCTGACTTTC. Protein product: CAWSRGQGLGANVLTF.

The gene calls are TRBV11-2 and TRBJ2-4; 7 nucleotides align to TRBD2. The germline gives CDR1 SGHAT, CDR2 FQNNGV. The CDR3 runs to 15 residues. Trimming cost V 4 bases and J 10 bases; bases outside gene matches: 13. The CDR3 loop reads CASSSLAGEGLIQYF. For the CDR3, the DNA is TGTGCCAGCAGCTCTCTTGCGGGAGAGGGGTTAATTCAGTACTTC.